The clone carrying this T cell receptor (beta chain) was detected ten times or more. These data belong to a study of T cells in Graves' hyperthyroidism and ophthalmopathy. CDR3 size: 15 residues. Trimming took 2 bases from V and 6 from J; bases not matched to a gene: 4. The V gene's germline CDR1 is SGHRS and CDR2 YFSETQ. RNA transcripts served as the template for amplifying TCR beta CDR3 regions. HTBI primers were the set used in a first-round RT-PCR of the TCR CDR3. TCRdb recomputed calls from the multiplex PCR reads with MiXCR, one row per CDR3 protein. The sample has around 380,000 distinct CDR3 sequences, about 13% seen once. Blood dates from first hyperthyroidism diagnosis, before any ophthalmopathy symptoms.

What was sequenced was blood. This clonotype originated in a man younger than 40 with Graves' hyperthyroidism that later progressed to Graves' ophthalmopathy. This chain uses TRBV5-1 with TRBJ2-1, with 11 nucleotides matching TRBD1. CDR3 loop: CASSFSGQGANEQFF. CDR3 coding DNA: TGCGCCAGCAGCTTTTCCGGACAGGGGGCCAATGAGCAGTTCTTC.